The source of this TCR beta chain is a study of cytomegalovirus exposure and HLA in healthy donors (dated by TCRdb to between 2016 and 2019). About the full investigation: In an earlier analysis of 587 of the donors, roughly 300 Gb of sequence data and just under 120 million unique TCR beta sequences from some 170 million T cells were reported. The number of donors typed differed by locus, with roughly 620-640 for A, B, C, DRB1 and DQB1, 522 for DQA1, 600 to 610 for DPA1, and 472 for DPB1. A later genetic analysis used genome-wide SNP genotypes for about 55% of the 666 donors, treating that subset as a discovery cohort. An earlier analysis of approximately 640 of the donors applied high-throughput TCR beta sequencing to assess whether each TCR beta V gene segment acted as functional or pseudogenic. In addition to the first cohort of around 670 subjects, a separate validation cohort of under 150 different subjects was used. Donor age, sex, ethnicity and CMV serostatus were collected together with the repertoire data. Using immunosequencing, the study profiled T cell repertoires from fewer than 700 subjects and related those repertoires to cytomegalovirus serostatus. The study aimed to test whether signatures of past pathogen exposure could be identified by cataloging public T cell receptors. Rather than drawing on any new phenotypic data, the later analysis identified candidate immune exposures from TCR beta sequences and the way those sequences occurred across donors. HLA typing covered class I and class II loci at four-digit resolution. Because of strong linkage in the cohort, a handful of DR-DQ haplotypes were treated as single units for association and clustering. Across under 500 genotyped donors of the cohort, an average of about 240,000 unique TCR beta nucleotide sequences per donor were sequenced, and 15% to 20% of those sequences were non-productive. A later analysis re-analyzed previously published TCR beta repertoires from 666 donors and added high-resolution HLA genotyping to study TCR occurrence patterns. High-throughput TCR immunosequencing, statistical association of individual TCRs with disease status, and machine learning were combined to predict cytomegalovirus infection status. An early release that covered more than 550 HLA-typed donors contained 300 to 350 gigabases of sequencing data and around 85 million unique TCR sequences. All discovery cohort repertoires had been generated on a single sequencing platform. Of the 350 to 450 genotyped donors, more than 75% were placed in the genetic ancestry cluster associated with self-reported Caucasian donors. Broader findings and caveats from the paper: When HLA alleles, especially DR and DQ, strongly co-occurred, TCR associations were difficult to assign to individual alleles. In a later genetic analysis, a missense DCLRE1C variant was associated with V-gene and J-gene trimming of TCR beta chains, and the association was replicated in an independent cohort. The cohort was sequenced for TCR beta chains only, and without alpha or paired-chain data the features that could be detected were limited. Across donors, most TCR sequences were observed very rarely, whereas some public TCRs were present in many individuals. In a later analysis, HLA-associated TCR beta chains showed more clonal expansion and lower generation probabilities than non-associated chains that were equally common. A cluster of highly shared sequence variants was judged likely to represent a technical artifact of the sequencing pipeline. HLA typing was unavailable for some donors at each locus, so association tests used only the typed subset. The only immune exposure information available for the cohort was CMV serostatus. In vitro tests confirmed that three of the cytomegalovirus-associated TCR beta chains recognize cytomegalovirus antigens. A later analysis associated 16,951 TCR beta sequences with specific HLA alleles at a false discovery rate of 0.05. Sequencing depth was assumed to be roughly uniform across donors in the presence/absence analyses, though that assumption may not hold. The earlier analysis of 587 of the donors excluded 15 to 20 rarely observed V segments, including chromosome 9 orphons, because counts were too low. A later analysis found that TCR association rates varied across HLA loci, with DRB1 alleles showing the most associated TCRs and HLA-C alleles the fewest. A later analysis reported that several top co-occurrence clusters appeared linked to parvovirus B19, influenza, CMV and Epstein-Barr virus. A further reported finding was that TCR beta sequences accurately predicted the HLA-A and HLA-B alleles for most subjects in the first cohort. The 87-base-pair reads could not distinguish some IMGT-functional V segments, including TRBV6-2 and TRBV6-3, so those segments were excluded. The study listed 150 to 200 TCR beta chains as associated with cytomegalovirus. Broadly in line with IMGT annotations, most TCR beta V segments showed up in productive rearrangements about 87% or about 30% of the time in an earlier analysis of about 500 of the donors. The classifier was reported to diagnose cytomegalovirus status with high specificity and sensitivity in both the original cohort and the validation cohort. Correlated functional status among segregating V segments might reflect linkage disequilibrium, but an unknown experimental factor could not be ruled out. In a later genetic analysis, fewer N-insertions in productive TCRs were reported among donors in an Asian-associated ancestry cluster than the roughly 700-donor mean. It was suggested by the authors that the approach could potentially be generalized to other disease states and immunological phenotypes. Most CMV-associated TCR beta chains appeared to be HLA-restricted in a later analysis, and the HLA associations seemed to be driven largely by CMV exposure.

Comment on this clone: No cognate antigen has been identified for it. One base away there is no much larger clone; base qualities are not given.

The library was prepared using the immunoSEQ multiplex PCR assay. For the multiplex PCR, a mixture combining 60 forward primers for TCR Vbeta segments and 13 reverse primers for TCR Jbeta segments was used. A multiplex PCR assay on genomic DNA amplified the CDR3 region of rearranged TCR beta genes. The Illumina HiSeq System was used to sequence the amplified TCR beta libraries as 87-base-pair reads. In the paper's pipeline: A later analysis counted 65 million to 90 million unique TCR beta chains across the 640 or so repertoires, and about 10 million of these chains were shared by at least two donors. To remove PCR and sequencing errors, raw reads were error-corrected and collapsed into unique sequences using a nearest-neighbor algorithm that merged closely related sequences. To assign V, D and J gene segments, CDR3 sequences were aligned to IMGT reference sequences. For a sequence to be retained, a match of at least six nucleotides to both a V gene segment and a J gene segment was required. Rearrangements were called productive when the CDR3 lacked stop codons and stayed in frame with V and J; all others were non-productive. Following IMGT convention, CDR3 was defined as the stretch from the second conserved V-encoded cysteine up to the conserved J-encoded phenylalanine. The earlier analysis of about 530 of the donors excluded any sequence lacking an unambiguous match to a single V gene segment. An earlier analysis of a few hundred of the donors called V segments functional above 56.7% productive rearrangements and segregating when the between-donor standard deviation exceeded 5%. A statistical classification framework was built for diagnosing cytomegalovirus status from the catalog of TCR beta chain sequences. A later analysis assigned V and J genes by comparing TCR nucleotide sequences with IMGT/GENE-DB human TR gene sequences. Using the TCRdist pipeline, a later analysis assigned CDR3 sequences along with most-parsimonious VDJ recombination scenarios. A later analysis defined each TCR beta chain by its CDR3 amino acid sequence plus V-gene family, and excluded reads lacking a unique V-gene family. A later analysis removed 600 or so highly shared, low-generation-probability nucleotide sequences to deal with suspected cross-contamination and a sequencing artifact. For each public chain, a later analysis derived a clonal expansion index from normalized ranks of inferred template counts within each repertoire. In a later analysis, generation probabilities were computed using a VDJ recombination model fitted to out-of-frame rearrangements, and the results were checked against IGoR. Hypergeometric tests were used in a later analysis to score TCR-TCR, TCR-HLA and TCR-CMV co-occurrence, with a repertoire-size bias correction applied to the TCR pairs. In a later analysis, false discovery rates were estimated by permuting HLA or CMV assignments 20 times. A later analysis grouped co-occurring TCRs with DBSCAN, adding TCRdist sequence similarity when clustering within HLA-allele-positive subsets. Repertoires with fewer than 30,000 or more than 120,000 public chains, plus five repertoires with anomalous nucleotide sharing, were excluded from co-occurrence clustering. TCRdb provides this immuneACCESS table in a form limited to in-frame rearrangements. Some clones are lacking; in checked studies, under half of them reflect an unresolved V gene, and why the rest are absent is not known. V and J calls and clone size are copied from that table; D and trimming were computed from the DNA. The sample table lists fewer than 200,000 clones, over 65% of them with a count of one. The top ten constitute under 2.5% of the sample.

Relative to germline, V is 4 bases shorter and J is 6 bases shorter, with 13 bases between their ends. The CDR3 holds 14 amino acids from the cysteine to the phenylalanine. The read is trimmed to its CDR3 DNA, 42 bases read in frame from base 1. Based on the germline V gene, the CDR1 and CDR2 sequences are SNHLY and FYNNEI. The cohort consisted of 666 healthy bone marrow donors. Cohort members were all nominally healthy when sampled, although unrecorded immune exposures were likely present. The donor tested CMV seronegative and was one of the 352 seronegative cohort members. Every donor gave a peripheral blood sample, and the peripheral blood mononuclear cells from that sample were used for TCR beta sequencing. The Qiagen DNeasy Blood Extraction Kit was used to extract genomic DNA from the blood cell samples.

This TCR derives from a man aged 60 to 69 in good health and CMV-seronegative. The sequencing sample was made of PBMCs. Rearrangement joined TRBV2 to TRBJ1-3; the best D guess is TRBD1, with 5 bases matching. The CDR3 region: CASSVGQGPNTIYF. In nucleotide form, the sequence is TGTGCCAGCAGTGTTGGGCAGGGTCCAAACACCATATATTTT.